This T cell receptor beta chain is from a study of T cell repertoires in cytomegalovirus infection (dated by TCRdb to about 2019). Study-wide context: Peptide stimulations targeted recently identified HLA-C-restricted CMV epitopes, whose presentation resists viral immunomodulation, together with well-studied HLA-B-restricted epitopes. Donor HLA type was relevant to the analysis, because carriage of CMV infection together with the matching HLA type was indicated by public TCR beta signatures. What the work shows at the level of the full study, not this receptor alone: In both this cohort and an independent roughly 400-donor cohort, the cumulative frequency of public TCR beta family members distinguished carriers of CMV infection plus the relevant HLA type. The ex vivo response was dominated by HLA-C-restricted CMV-specific TCR beta clonotypes, which also provided the single most frequent clonotype in two of eight donors.

What the treatment or condition label conveys for this sample: in vitro stimulation with specific CMV peptide epitopes to enrich CMV-specific T cells. The cysteine opens and the phenylalanine closes a CDR3 of 13 amino acids. Kept here is only the CDR3 DNA, which spans 39 bases and is read in frame from base 1. The germline ends are 8 bases apart after V is trimmed by 2 bases and J by 3 bases. As encoded in the germline V gene (reference sequence), CDR1 is MNHNY while CDR2 is SVGAGI. For sequencing, an Illumina HiSeq 1500 was employed. In-frame beta chains were kept once TCRdb had trimmed the public reads at Q25 with fastp and called clones with MiXCR. Here each entry gathers all rows of one CDR3 protein and keeps the most common genes and DNA. The sample contains about a million distinct CDR3 sequences, under 40% of them found a single time. Roughly 13% of the sample lies in the top ten. There are a few counts of this clonotype. The clone's antigen remains unknown. Per-base qualities were not stored, and no clone one base away is much larger.

The clonotype originates from a human donor in good health (CMV status not recorded). Some clones in this sample may be carry-over from other donors' samples. Recombination joined TRBV6-6 with TRBJ2-7; the D gene is perhaps TRBD1, on 6 matching bases. The material was cultured CD8+ T cells from PBMCs, obtained from culture after CMV antigen stimulation. The CDR3 protein is CASSYAGVYEQYF. In nucleotide form, the sequence is TGTGCCAGCAGTTACGCAGGGGTCTACGAGCAGTACTTC.